This note documents a single T cell receptor beta chain sequence. This clone showed up just a few times. There is no known antigen for this receptor. Base qualities are not at hand, and no much larger clone is one base apart. This CDR3 is also generated by other DNA sequences in the sample. This sample stems from a study of shared clonotypes between healthy human individuals (dated by TCRdb to 2018 to 2020). Looking at the study overall: Three men and a couple of women, aged 18 to 49 years, made up the cohort. For each donor, CD4 naive and CD4 memory were each run on three plates, CD8 naive on two plates, and CD8 memory on one plate. Blood TCR repertoires of five healthy adults were deeply sequenced to estimate repertoire size and the extent of clonotype sharing between individuals. Different laboratories and diverse techniques were used to prepare libraries and sequence TCR repertoires, to increase sequencing depth and limit assay-specific biases. Per donor, leukapheresis produced somewhere between about 0.94 and 8.9 billion PBMCs.

Using the deep immunoSEQ assay, multiplex PCR amplified TCR CDR3 regions from genomic DNA. Genomic DNA extracted from each cell subset was distributed evenly over all wells of several immunoSEQ 96-well plates, and each plate served as one replicate. For sorted subsets, about 200 ng genomic DNA, equal to about 30,000 T cell genomes, was loaded into each replicate PCR. Purified libraries were quantified with a Qubit 3.0 fluorometer, sized on a Bioanalyzer 2100, and re-quantified with the KAPA Library Quantification kit. Every immunoSEQ 96-well plate was sequenced on a dedicated single-read 150-cycle Illumina NextSeq 550 flow cell. The published analysis was carried out like this. Because the immunoSEQ output included only junctional sequences and no quality scores, the filtering could not be the same as the filtering used for full-length reads. To assign V/J genes and CDR3, sequences were annotated using PyIR, a Python wrapper for IgBLAST v1.9, with IMGT germline references. Reads were filtered out if the reads had weak V/J assignments (E-value above 1e-6), no CDR3, stop codons, out-of-frame junctions, or ambiguous translated residues. V3J clonotypes were defined as sequences sharing an identical inferred V gene, J gene, and CDR3 amino acid sequence. The percentage overlap between two repertoires was calculated by dividing the number of shared unique clonotypes by the size of the smaller repertoire. Three approaches were used to assess repertoire richness: RTK rarefaction, the Chao1 estimator, and Recon v2.1 estimates of unobserved clonotypes. Generation probabilities for all TCRbeta clonotypes obtained by the gDNA method from several donors were computed using OLGA. Held by TCRdb, this immuneACCESS table contains in-frame sequences only and omits some clones. Under half of the omission traces to an unresolved V gene where checked; the cause of the rest is unknown. Clonal size and the V and J genes are those of that table, whereas D and trimming came from the DNA. For this sample there are millions of clones; 90% to 95% appear just once. The ten top clones hold under 2% of the sample.

The study at large found these results: The genetic and exposure-history diversity represented was limited by the small number of donors. Sharing across a few donors was observed for about 5% of naive CD4, less than 4% of naive CD8, around 2.5% of memory CD4, and about 0.38% of memory CD8 clonotypes. Incomplete sequencing was indicated by rarefaction of sorted-subset datasets, despite the large sequencing depth. Pairwise subsampling indicated that sequencing depth was expected to affect the degree of clonotype sharing among donors. Sampling was limited to blood, and TCR repertoires in tissue likely differ from TCR repertoires in blood. Compared with non-shared clonotypes, clonotypes shared by all four sorted-subset donors had higher generation probabilities. Naive subsets generally had larger estimated clonotype richness than memory subsets did.

For the CD8 naive samples, CD45RO-negative cells were positively selected for CCR7, yielding a CD45RA+CCR7+ population from which TemRA cells were excluded. Donors were healthy HIV-negative adults with no recently reported acute infections or vaccinations. Every donor was a Caucasian adult living in Nashville, Tennessee, USA. Blood was obtained by leukapheresis, after which PBMCs were separated by Ficoll-Histopaque density gradient centrifugation and cryopreserved in liquid nitrogen vapor phase. Analytical flow cytometry was used to check the purity and quantity of every magnetically sorted T cell population. Genomic DNA was isolated from each sorted fraction and quantified by UV absorbance on a Nanodrop 2000c. The CDR3 sequence holds 14 residues, the cysteine and phenylalanine included. Here the CDR3 DNA is all that survives: 42 bases in frame from base 1. V is reduced by 3 bases and J by 0 bases, leaving a spacing of 8 bases between them. CDR1 and CDR2 were assigned from the germline V gene (reference sequence) as MNHEY and SMNVEV.

This receptor was obtained from a man aged 18 to 30 in good health. Some clones in this sample may be carry-over from other donors' samples. Sequences were obtained from naive CD8+ T cells from PBMCs. Read against the paper, the sample's cell subset or site label means: CD45RA+CCR7+. The chain was built from TRBV27 and TRBJ1-1, with TRBD1 as a weak D call on 5 bases. Read as DNA, the sequence is TGTGCCAGCAGTTTGGGCAGGGTGAACACTGAAGCTTTCTTT. It codes for CASSLGRVNTEAFF.